This T cell receptor beta chain came from a study of T cell responses to AZD1222 COVID-19 vaccine. Here immunoSEQ multiplex PCR was the method, and the copy in TCRdb shows in-frame clones only, minus some. The sample carries approximately 67,000 clones, roughly 85% recorded once. Within the sample, this clone is medium-sized. Its antigen is unidentified. General study points: Two AZD1222 administrations were followed by greater Spike-specific TCR breadth and depth. Dominant at 160-218 and 743-854, vaccine-associated CD4 TCRs also spanned spike. Clonal diversity may have been underestimated, and the donors were mostly white British, with more females than males. Repertoires were collected only later (after the peak T cell response had occurred).

This sample comprised peripheral blood, obtained on day 0 of AZD1222 vaccination. The receptor was isolated from an adult in good health.

Written as DNA, the CDR3 is TGTGCCAGCAGCCTAACTAGCTACGAGCAGTACTTC. Amino acid sequence: CASSLTSYEQYF. The J gene is TRBJ2-7, the V gene TRBV4-2; weak D call: TRBD2 (5 bases). Germline V gene data show CDR1 as LGHNA and CDR2 as YNFKEQ. The CDR3 loop spans 12 amino acids. Trimming stripped 4 bases from V and 3 bases from J, with 7 bases between.